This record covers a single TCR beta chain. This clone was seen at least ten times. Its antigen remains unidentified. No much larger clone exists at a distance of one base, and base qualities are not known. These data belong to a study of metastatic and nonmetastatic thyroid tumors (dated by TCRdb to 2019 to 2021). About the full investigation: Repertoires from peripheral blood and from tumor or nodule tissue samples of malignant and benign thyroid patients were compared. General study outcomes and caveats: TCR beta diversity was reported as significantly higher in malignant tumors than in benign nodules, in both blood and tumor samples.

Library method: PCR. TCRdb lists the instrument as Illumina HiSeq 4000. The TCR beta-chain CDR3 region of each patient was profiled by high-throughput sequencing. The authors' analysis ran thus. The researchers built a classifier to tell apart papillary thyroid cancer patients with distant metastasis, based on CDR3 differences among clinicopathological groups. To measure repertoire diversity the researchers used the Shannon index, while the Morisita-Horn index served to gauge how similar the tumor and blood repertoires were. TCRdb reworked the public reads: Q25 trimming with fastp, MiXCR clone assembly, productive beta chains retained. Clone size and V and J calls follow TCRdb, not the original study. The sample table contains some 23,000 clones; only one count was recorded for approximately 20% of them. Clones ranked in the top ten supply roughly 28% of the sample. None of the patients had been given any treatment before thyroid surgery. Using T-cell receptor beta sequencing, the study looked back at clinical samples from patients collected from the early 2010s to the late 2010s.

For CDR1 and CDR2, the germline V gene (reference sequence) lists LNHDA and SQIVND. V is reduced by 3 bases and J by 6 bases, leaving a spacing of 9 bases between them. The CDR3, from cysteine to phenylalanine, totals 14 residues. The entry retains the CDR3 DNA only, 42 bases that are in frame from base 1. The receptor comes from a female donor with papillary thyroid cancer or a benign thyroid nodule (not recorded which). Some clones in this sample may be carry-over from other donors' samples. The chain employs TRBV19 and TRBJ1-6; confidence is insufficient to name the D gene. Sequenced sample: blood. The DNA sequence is TGTGCCAGTAGTATTGGTCGGACTAATTCACCCCTCCACTTT. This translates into CASSIGRTNSPLHF.